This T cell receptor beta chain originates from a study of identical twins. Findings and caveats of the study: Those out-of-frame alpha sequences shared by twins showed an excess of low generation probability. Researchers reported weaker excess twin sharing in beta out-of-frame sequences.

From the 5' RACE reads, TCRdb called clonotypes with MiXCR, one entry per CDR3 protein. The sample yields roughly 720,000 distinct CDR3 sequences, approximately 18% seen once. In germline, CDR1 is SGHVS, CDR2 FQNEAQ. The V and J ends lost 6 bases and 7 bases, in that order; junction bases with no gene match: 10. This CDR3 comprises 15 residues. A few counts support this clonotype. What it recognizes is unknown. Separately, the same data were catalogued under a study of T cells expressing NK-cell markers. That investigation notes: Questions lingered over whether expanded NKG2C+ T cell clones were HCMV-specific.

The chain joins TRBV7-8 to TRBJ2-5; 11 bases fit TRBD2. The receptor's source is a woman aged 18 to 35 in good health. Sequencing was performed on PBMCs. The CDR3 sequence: CASSPLAGATRTQYF. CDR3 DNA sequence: TGTGCCAGCAGTCCACTAGCGGGGGCTACTAGGACCCAGTACTTC.